This TCR beta chain appears in the sequencing data of a study of T cells expressing NK-cell markers. Study information: Sorted CD3+CD56-NKG2C+, CD3+CD56+NKG2C- and CD3+CD56+NKG2C+ T cells were the source of the TCR beta repertoires. The study's findings and limits: The dominant NKG2C+ clonotypes represented about 1.0-7.0% of CD8+ T cells in more than five donors. Expanded clones of NKG2C+ T cells had an unclear HCMV specificity.

Remarks on this clonotype: Its matching antigen is unknown.

TCRdb reprocessed the 5' RACE reads; each CDR3 protein has one entry and no DNA is given. In total, the table holds 200,000 to 300,000 distinct CDR3 sequences. The CDR3 extends over 17 amino acids. Germline assignment: CDR1 SGHVS and CDR2 FNYEAQ. The clonotype originates from a man aged 18 to 35 in good health. The material sequenced was blood T cells: a sorted CD56 or NKG2C T cell subset, CD4+ or CD8+ T cells, or bulk PBMC T cells (not recorded which). The genes are TRBV7-6 and TRBJ2-1; the D gene TCRdb calls, TRBD2, cannot be checked with no DNA. CDR3 in amino acids: CASSSPAGGFSYNEQFF.